What follows is one T cell receptor (beta chain) and its context. Its antigen is unidentified. The data stem from a study of shared clonotypes between healthy human individuals. Study summary: In total, the donors were a couple of women and a few men aged 18 to 49. Whole-study findings and limits: Clonotypes shared by all four donors outscored non-shared clonotypes in generation probability. An anticipated effect of sequencing depth on clonotype sharing among donors was recognized.

In the original analysis: Quality scores were absent from the junction-only immunoSEQ sequences, so filtering differed. Generated by immunoSEQ multiplex PCR, the TCRdb table keeps only in-frame clones and is missing some. The DNA was the basis for D and trimming; V, J and clone size are from that table. This sample has almost 750,000 clones, with around 70% found just once. The TCR sequence derives from a woman aged 25 to 39 in good health. The specimen was memory CD4+ T cells sorted from blood. Documented subset: CD45RA-negative fraction.

CDR3 nucleotides: TGTGCCAGCAGCCCTCCGTTAGTGGAGCAGTACTTC. Amino acid sequence: CASSPPLVEQYF. The rearrangement links TRBV28 to TRBJ2-7; D not certain. Germline V CDR1 and CDR2: MDHEN, SYDVKM. With 6 bases removed from V and 7 bases from J, the gap between germline ends came to 13 bases. The CDR3 totals 12 residues.